Presented here are 25 T cell receptor beta chains from one specimen sequenced in a study of cytomegalovirus exposure and HLA in healthy donors. The PCR had 60 Vbeta and 13 Jbeta primers. The table came from immunoSEQ multiplex PCR; TCRdb's copy has only in-frame clones and leaves some out. The sample contains 100,000 to 150,000 clones, roughly four fifths of which appear only once. Sequencing was carried out using PBMCs. Receptors originate from a woman aged 40 to 50 in good health and CMV-seropositive.

This clone was found once. CDR3 DNA: TGTGCCAGTAGTGACAGGGGCTATGGCTACACCTTC. Amino acid sequence: CASSDRGYGYTF. The gene calls are TRBV19 and TRBJ1-2; 8 nucleotides match TRBD1. Per germline, CDR1 LNHDA and CDR2 SQIVND (reference sequence). The CDR3 sequence is 12 residues long. J gave up 4 bases and V 5 bases, and 0 bases lay outside the gene matches.

This rearrangement joins TRBV7-2 to TRBJ2-1, with 8 nucleotides matching TRBD2. Germline V gives CDR1 SGHTA, CDR2 FQGNSA. V was clipped by 3 bases and J by 10 bases; unmatched bases: 2. The CDR3 length is 12 residues. The DNA for the CDR3 is TGTGCCAGCAGCTTCACTAGCGGAGAGCAGTTCTTC. Its translation: CASSFTSGEQFF. The full variable domain, in which reference TRBV7-2 and TRBJ2-1 provide the parts outside the CDR3, is GAGVSQSPSNKVTEKGKDVELRCDPISGHTALYWYRQSLGQGLEFLIYFQGNSAPDKSGLPSDRFSAERTGGSVSTLTIQRTQQEDSAVYLCASSFTSGEQFFGPGTRLTVL.

V and J are TRBV28 and TRBJ1-4; TRBD1 matches 9 bases. Germline CDR1 reads MDHEN; CDR2 reads SYDVKM. Trimming removed 5 bases from V and 8 bases from J; junction bases left unmatched: 6. The CDR3 length is 14 residues. Here the CDR3 reads CASSPGTGMEKLFF. The CDR3 nucleotides are TGTGCCAGCAGTCCCGGGACAGGGATGGAAAAACTGTTTTTT. The full variable domain, with the rest looked up from reference TRBV28 and TRBJ1-4, is DVKVTQSSRYLVKRTGEKVFLECVQDMDHENMFWYRQDPGLGLRLIYFSYDVKMKEKGDIPEGYSVSREKKERFSLILESASTNQTSMYLCASSPGTGMEKLFFGSGTQLSVL.

The rearrangement joins TRBV1 to TRBJ2-7; the table assigns TRBD2, which was not confirmed against the DNA. TRBV1 is classified as a pseudogene. CDR3 size: 12 residues. DNA for the CDR3: TGCACCAGCAGCCAAGATCTCCACGAGCAGTACTTC. The encoded protein is CTSSQDLHEQYF.

The chain recombines TRBV4-3 with TRBJ1-5; D gene uncertain. Germline V gives CDR1 LGHNA, CDR2 YSLEER. Between the trimmed V and J ends, which lost 0 bases and 1 base, there was a span of 4 bases. CDR3 size: 14 residues. The DNA for the CDR3 is TGCGCCAGCAGCCAAGATCTAAGCAATCAGCCCCAGCATTTT. As protein: CASSQDLSNQPQHF.

The chain employs TRBV18 and TRBJ2-1, with 7 nucleotides matching TRBD1. This CDR3 is built from 14 residues. The germline V gene has CDR1 KGHSH and CDR2 LQKENI. V dropped 6 bases and J dropped 6; count of bases not matched to a gene: 8. DNA for the CDR3: TGTGCCAGCTCCTCGTATAACAGGGGCAATGAGCAGTTCTTC. It yields the protein CASSSYNRGNEQFF.

For the CDR3, the DNA is TGTGCCAGCAGTTCTTTTCCAGTTATTAGCAATCAGCCCCAGCATTTT. Protein product: CASSSFPVISNQPQHF. The chain links TRBV27 to TRBJ1-5; D unclear. This CDR3 has 16 residues. Germline V gene sequence: CDR1 MNHEY, CDR2 SMNVEV (reference sequence). V lost 4 bases, J lost 0 bases, and 13 bases lay in between.

The genes are TRBV9 and TRBJ2-3; the D is unclear. This CDR3 comprises 16 residues. CDR1 SGDLS and CDR2 YYNGEE come from the germline V gene. V lost 0 bases to trimming and J lost 2 bases, with 13 bases between them. CDR3 loop: CASSVVGKSITDTQYF. DNA of the CDR3: TGTGCCAGCAGCGTAGTTGGCAAATCGATCACAGATACGCAGTATTTT.

The chain carries TRBV7-2 and TRBJ2-5, with D tentatively TRBD1 (5 bases). The CDR3 extends over 13 amino acids. Trimming left V 4 bases short and J 1 base short, with 7 bases between. The germline CDR1 and CDR2 sequences are SGHTA and FQGNSA. DNA of the CDR3: TGTGCCAGCAGCTCTGACAGCCAAGAGACCCAGTACTTC. Residues: CASSSDSQETQYF.

The rearrangement uses TRBV20-1 and TRBJ1-2, with 7 bases fitting TRBD1. V was pared by 3 bases and J by 6 bases, with 1 base of the junction left unmatched. The CDR3 extends over 11 amino acids. The germline CDR1 and CDR2 sequences are DFQATT and SNEGSKA (reference sequence). CDR3 residues: CSARGTDGYTF. The CDR3 region has the DNA TGCAGTGCTAGGGGGACAGATGGCTACACCTTC.

This clone was counted between two and nine times. The V and J genes are TRBV4-1 and TRBJ2-3, with 8 bases matching TRBD2. Trimming at V came to 1 base and at J to 0 bases, leaving 15 bases not matched to a gene. Looked up from germline, CDR1 is MGHRA and CDR2 is YSYEKL. This CDR3 spans 20 amino acids. The CDR3 sequence: CASSQGTRGGRVPSTDTQYF. The CDR3 DNA reads TGCGCCAGCAGCCAAGGTACCCGGGGGGGGAGAGTCCCTAGCACAGATACGCAGTATTTT.

The chain has TRBV27 and TRBJ2-2; 12 positions match TRBD2. V dropped 8 bases and J dropped 6; count of bases not matched to a gene: 7. Germline CDR1 MNHEY, CDR2 SMNVEV (reference sequence). The CDR3 runs 15 residues. CDR3 sequence (DNA): TGTGCCAGCCAGACTAGCGGGAGTTTCCCCGGGGAGCTGTTTTTT. This encodes CASQTSGSFPGELFF.

The chain couples TRBV5-5 to TRBJ1-1; D unresolved. Germline values: CDR1 SGHKS, CDR2 YYEKEE (reference sequence). V gave up 3 bases and J gave up 2 bases, with 14 bases separating them. The length of the CDR3 is 15 residues. As DNA, the CDR3 is TGTGCCAGCAGCTGGCGGGATTTGGGAAACACTGAAGCTTTCTTT. It codes for CASSWRDLGNTEAFF.

The V gene is TRBV5-1, the J gene TRBJ2-2, with unresolved D. V gave up 0 bases and J gave up 5 bases, with 11 bases separating them. The CDR3 loop spans 15 amino acids. Germline CDR1 SGHRS, CDR2 YFSETQ. The CDR3 region has the DNA TGCGCCAGCAGCTTGGCGGGTGGATCGACCGGGGAGCTGTTTTTT. Residues: CASSLAGGSTGELFF.

The V and J genes are TRBV2 and TRBJ2-1; 10 nucleotides agree with TRBD2. From germline, CDR1 is SNHLY and CDR2 FYNNEI. Germline trimming cut 6 bases from V and 3 bases from J; bases unmatched to any gene: 8. This CDR3 has 16 amino acids. This CDR3 is CASSHPGLAVYNEQFF. CDR3 sequence (DNA): TGTGCCAGCAGCCATCCCGGACTAGCGGTCTACAATGAGCAGTTCTTC.

The chain links TRBV4-3 to TRBJ2-5; perhaps TRBD2 as D (5 bases). Germline V gives CDR1 LGHNA, CDR2 YSLEER. This CDR3 region has 14 residues. V shed 0 bases and J shed 7 bases, with 12 bases lying between them. CDR3 protein: CASSQDLASGTQYF. The CDR3 DNA reads TGCGCCAGCAGCCAAGATCTAGCTTCGGGGACCCAGTACTTC.

The V gene is TRBV7-3, the J gene TRBJ2-7; 7 bases map to TRBD1. V was pared by 2 bases and J by 3 bases, with 7 bases of the junction left unmatched. Germline V gives CDR1 SGHTA, CDR2 FQGTGA. This CDR3 is 15 amino acids long. The CDR3 protein is CASSLVRTGFYEQYF. Here the CDR3 DNA reads TGTGCCAGCAGCTTAGTAAGGACAGGTTTCTACGAGCAGTACTTC.

V and J are TRBV27 and TRBJ2-1, with D uncertain. The CDR3 runs 13 residues. Deletions cut 0 bases from V and 5 bases from J, with 5 bases between. The germline V gene has CDR1 MNHEY and CDR2 SMNVEV (reference sequence). DNA of the CDR3: TGTGCCAGCAGTTTATCGGCGGACAATGAGCAGTTCTTC. This gives the protein CASSLSADNEQFF.

This clone has just one count. This chain links TRBV5-1 with TRBJ2-5, with 8 bases aligning to TRBD2. CDR3 size: 14 residues. Germline trimming cut 4 bases from V and 1 base from J; bases unmatched to any gene: 3. Germline CDR1 SGHRS, CDR2 YFSETQ. For the CDR3, the DNA is TGCGCCAGCAGCCCGGGACTAGGCCAAGAGACCCAGTACTTC. Encoded protein: CASSPGLGQETQYF.

This clone has a single count. V is TRBV19 and J is TRBJ1-2; 10 bases agree with TRBD1. The V and J ends lost 5 bases and 8 bases, in that order; junction bases with no gene match: 11. Germline V gene sequence: CDR1 LNHDA, CDR2 SQIVND (reference sequence). The CDR3 is 15 residues long. CDR3: CASSVPGQGQYGYTF. Written as DNA, the CDR3 is TGTGCCAGTAGTGTTCCGGGACAGGGGCAATACGGCTACACCTTC.

The chain has TRBV9 and TRBJ1-6; D is perhaps TRBD1 (5 bases). Between the trimmed V and J ends, which lost 0 bases and 6 bases, there was a span of 10 bases. The CDR3 consists of 15 residues. Germline loops: CDR1 SGDLS, CDR2 YYNGEE. The CDR3 region is CASSVATGPNSPLHF. The CDR3 nucleotides are TGTGCCAGCAGCGTAGCTACAGGACCTAATTCACCCCTCCACTTT.

The CDR3 DNA reads TGCAGTGCTACAAACACCGGGGAGCTGTTTTTT. Translating gives CSATNTGELFF. The chain joins TRBV20-1 to TRBJ2-2; D call uncertain. CDR1 is DFQATT, CDR2 SNEGSKA, per germline (reference sequence). This CDR3 contains 11 residues. Trimming took off 4 bases at V and 2 bases at J, with 2 bases between the two ends.

In its sample, this clone was seen once. The chain uses TRBV7-9 and TRBJ1-2; D might be TRBD1 (5 bases). V was pared by 5 bases and J by 4 bases, with 17 bases between. Per the germline V gene, CDR1 is SEHNR and CDR2 is FQNEAQ (reference sequence). The length of the CDR3 is 15 residues. The CDR3 loop reads CASSERGVGSYGYTF. The CDR3 DNA sequence: TGTGCCAGCAGCGAGCGGGGGGTTGGATCCTATGGCTACACCTTC.

The CDR3 loop is CASSGSFGGRAYNEQFF. CDR3 nucleotides: TGTGCCAGCAGCGGGAGCTTTGGCGGGAGGGCCTACAATGAGCAGTTCTTC. The genes are TRBV7-2 and TRBJ2-1; 9 bases are shared with TRBD2. Per the germline V gene, CDR1 is SGHTA and CDR2 is FQGNSA. V trimming: 5 bases; J trimming: 2 bases; junction bases outside the gene matches: 10. This CDR3 region has 17 residues.

This sequence joins TRBV5-4 and TRBJ1-1; D remains unclear. This CDR3 has 14 residues. V was pared by 1 base and J by 3 bases, with 10 bases between. Germline lookup yields CDR1 SGHNT and CDR2 YYREEE (reference sequence). This chain's CDR3 is CASSLRWADTEAFF. The CDR3 bases are TGTGCCAGCAGCTTGAGGTGGGCAGACACTGAAGCTTTCTTT.